A single sample is the source of the 20 T cell receptor beta chains below, sequenced in a study of radiotherapy plus CTLA-4 blockade in lung cancer (dated by TCRdb to the late 2010s). Receptor libraries were prepared by the immunoSEQ multiplex PCR assay. Held by TCRdb, this immuneACCESS table contains in-frame sequences only and omits some clones. Under half of the omission traces to an unresolved V gene where checked; the cause of the rest is unknown. The sample data list 80,000 or so clones, and 78% of these were observed just once. Jointly, the top ten make up more than 3.5% of the sample. The material sequenced was peripheral blood, taken from a patient treated with radiotherapy plus ipilimumab. These receptors all come from a human donor with non-small cell lung cancer who had a partial response to radiotherapy plus ipilimumab. Some clones in this sample may be carry-over from other donors' samples.

J is TRBJ2-5 and V is TRBV5-1; D ambiguous. Trimming stripped 7 bases from V and 5 bases from J, with 12 bases between. The CDR3 contains 12 residues. Germline CDR1 reads SGHRS; CDR2 reads YFSETQ. CDR3 residues: CASRSESETQYF. CDR3 in DNA: TGCGCCAGCCGAAGCGAGTCGGAGACCCAGTACTTC.

The chain is built from TRBV7-2 and TRBJ2-1; 15 nucleotides agree with TRBD2. Germline CDR1 and CDR2: SGHTA and FQGNSA. Trimming took 3 bases from V and 12 from J; bases not matched to a gene: 6. This CDR3 region has 15 residues. As DNA, the CDR3 is TGTGCCAGCAGCTTTGGACTAGCGGGGGGGCTTAGGCAGTTCTTC. This translates into CASSFGLAGGLRQFF.

This clone was detected once. V is TRBV18 and J is TRBJ1-1; 9 positions agree with TRBD1. With V trimmed by 2 bases and J by 4 bases, 8 bases remained unmatched. Germline assignment: CDR1 KGHSH and CDR2 LQKENI. The CDR3 runs 16 residues. This chain's CDR3 is CASSPSTQGATTEAFF. The DNA for the CDR3 is TGTGCCAGCTCACCATCCACACAGGGGGCAACCACTGAAGCTTTCTTT.

The V call is TRBV10-3, the J call TRBJ1-5; 11 positions agree with TRBD1. CDR3 size: 15 residues. V was clipped by 10 bases and J by 2 bases; unmatched bases: 7. CDR1 and CDR2 from the germline V gene are ENHRY and SYGVKD. Written as DNA, the CDR3 is TGTGCCACCGGACAGGGGGCGTTTGGCAATCAGCCCCAGCATTTT. It encodes CATGQGAFGNQPQHF.

The chain carries TRBV5-1 and TRBJ2-3; D may be TRBD2 (5 bases). CDR3 size: 16 residues. With 0 bases removed from V and 0 bases from J, the gap between germline ends came to 11 bases. Germline V gene sequence: CDR1 SGHRS, CDR2 YFSETQ. CDR3 sequence (DNA): TGCGCCAGCAGCTTGGGAGCGGCTACAAGCACAGATACGCAGTATTTT. This encodes CASSLGAATSTDTQYF.

The V gene is TRBV19, the J gene TRBJ1-2; TRBD1 agrees at 7 bases. CDR1 and CDR2 (germline): LNHDA, SQIVND (reference sequence). This CDR3 comprises 14 residues. The J segment lost 4 bases and the V segment lost 5 bases, leaving 7 bases of the junction unmatched. The CDR3 here is CASSAQGSGYGYTF. The CDR3 DNA is TGTGCCAGTAGTGCACAGGGGTCCGGCTATGGCTACACCTTC.

This chain links TRBV11-1 with TRBJ2-7; TRBD2 aligns across 8 bases. Germline V gene sequence: CDR1 SGHAT, CDR2 FQDESV (reference sequence). The J segment lost 7 bases and the V segment lost 5 bases, leaving 13 bases of the junction unmatched. There are 15 residues in the CDR3. The CDR3 coding sequence is TGTGCCAGCAGCGCCCGGGAGAGGCGGGAGGAGGAGCAGTACTTC. Translating it yields CASSARERREEEQYF.

CDR3 DNA: TGTGCCAGCAGTCTCAGACAGGGTCAAGGCGAGCAGTACTTC. Translated: CASSLRQGQGEQYF. The chain uses TRBV6-6 and TRBJ2-7, with TRBD1 matching over 7 bases. Germline values: CDR1 MNHNY, CDR2 SVGAGI (reference sequence). There are 14 residues in the CDR3. Unmatched junction bases numbered 10, after V lost 5 bases and J lost 6 bases.

The chain employs TRBV28 and TRBJ1-5; D might be TRBD1 (5 bases). Germline CDR1 MDHEN, CDR2 SYDVKM. The CDR3 has 14 residues. V lost 3 bases, J lost 7 bases, and 13 bases lay in between. CDR3 residues: CASSFGGRRQPQHF. CDR3 in DNA: TGTGCCAGCAGTTTCGGGGGAAGACGACAGCCCCAGCATTTT.

V gene TRBV30 combines with J gene TRBJ1-6, with 7 positions matching TRBD1. Looked up from germline, CDR1 is GTSNPN and CDR2 is SVGIG (reference sequence). With V trimmed by 3 bases and J by 6 bases, 5 bases remained unmatched. There are 14 residues in the CDR3. The DNA for the CDR3 is TGTGCCTGGAGGCCCGGGACAGTTAATTCACCCCTCCACTTT. Protein: CAWRPGTVNSPLHF.

This rearrangement joins TRBV4-3 to TRBJ1-1; D uncertain. Germline CDR1 reads LGHNA; CDR2 reads YSLEER. The CDR3 has 14 residues. Trimming removed 0 bases from V and 4 bases from J, with 9 bases in between. CDR3 nucleotide sequence: TGCGCCAGCAGCCAAGATCGGGTGGGCACTGAAGCTTTCTTT. Translation: CASSQDRVGTEAFF.

This chain joins TRBV29-1 and TRBJ2-5, with 8 bases lining up with TRBD2. This CDR3 is 12 amino acids long. Germline V CDR1 and CDR2: SQVTM, ANQGSEA. With V trimmed by 5 bases and J by 4 bases, 3 bases remained unmatched. CDR3 bases: TGCAGCGTTAATCTAGCGGGAGAGACCCAGTACTTC. Its protein product is CSVNLAGETQYF.

J is TRBJ2-1 and V is TRBV5-3; D is ambiguous. TRBV5-3 is an ORF for which the function is uncertain. The CDR3 spans 15 residues. Between the trimmed V and J ends, which lost 5 bases and 0 bases, there was a span of 12 bases. CDR3 sequence reads: CARSCALPSYNEQFF. In DNA, the CDR3 is TGTGCCAGAAGTTGCGCCTTGCCCTCCTACAATGAGCAGTTCTTC.

This clone was observed a handful of times. The J gene is TRBJ1-2, the V gene TRBV18, with D perhaps TRBD1 (6 bases). This CDR3 is built from 14 residues. V lost 0 bases and J 7 bases, leaving 12 bases between the germline ends. CDR1 and CDR2 from the germline V gene are KGHSH and LQKENI. CDR3 residues: CASSPPLQGGGYTF. Written as DNA, the CDR3 is TGTGCCAGCTCACCACCTTTACAGGGCGGTGGCTACACCTTC.

This chain connects TRBV2 to TRBJ2-3; D gene uncertain. The V end lost 2 bases, the J end lost 0 bases, and 9 bases lay between the germline ends. This CDR3 contains 15 residues. Germline-derived CDR1 and CDR2 are SNHLY and FYNNEI. As DNA, the CDR3 is TGTGCCAGCAGTGAATACGTGGAGAGCACAGATACGCAGTATTTT. Its translation: CASSEYVESTDTQYF.

This clone was seen only once. This sequence joins TRBV19 and TRBJ2-3; D may be TRBD1 (6 bases). Trimming shortened V by 1 base and J by 0 bases, and 11 bases separated the two germline ends. Germline values: CDR1 LNHDA, CDR2 SQIVND (reference sequence). This CDR3 has 16 residues. The CDR3 loop reads CASSIGQVISTDTQYF. The CDR3 region has the DNA TGTGCCAGTAGTATAGGACAGGTGATTAGCACAGATACGCAGTATTTT.

The chain employs TRBV5-1 and TRBJ2-5, with D maybe TRBD2 (6 bases). V shed 2 bases and J shed 5 bases, with 13 bases lying between them. The CDR3 sequence is 14 residues long. The germline gives CDR1 SGHRS, CDR2 YFSETQ. CDR3 protein: CASSFLSSEETQYF. The CDR3, as DNA: TGCGCCAGCAGCTTTCTCTCTAGCGAGGAGACCCAGTACTTC.

This chain joins TRBV7-6 and TRBJ2-3, with unresolved D. Germline V gene sequence: CDR1 SGHVS, CDR2 FNYEAQ. This CDR3 region has 12 residues. Trimming shortened V by 5 bases and J by 2 bases, and 5 bases separated the two germline ends. CDR3 residues: CASSQNTDTQYF. DNA for the CDR3: TGTGCCAGCAGCCAAAACACAGATACGCAGTATTTT.

The rearrangement uses TRBV5-4 and TRBJ2-2; TRBD2 matches 7 bases. The germline V gene encodes CDR1 SGHNT and CDR2 YYREEE (reference sequence). After removal of 3 bases from V and 0 bases from J, the junction contained 5 bases not matched to a gene. This CDR3 region has 16 residues. The CDR3 DNA sequence: TGTGCCAGCAGCTCCCACACTAGCGCGAACACCGGGGAGCTGTTTTTT. This encodes CASSSHTSANTGELFF.

V and J are TRBV4-3 and TRBJ1-5; D not resolved. The CDR3 runs to 12 residues. The ends were cut back, 3 bases at V and 4 bases at J, with 4 bases in the middle. Germline V gene lookup returns CDR1 LGHNA and CDR2 YSLEER. CDR3 protein: CASSQQNQPQHF. In nucleotides, the CDR3 is TGCGCCAGCAGCCAGCAGAATCAGCCCCAGCATTTT.